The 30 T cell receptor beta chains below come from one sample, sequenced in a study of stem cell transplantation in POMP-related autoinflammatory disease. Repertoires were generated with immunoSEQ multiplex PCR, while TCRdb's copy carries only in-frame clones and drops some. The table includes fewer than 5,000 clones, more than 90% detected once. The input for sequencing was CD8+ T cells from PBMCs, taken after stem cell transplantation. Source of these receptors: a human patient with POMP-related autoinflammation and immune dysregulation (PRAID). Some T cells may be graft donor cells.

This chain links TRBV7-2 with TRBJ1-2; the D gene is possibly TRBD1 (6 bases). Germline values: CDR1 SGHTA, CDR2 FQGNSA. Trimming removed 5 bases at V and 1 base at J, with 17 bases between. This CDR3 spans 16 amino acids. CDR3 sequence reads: CASSLTGGGLNYGYTF. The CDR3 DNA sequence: TGTGCCAGCAGCCTCACCGGTGGGGGGCTTAACTATGGCTACACCTTC.

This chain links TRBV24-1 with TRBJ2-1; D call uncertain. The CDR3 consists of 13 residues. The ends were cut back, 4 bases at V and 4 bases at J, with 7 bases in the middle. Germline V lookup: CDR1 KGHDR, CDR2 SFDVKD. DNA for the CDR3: TGTGCCACCAGTGAGGGCAGATACAATGAGCAGTTCTTC. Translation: CATSEGRYNEQFF.

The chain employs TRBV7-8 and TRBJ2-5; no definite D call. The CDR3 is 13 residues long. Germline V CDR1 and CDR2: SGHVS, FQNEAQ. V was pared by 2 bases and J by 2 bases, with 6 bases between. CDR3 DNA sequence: TGTGCCAGCAGCTTAAGCAGACAAGAGACCCAGTACTTC. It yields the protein CASSLSRQETQYF.

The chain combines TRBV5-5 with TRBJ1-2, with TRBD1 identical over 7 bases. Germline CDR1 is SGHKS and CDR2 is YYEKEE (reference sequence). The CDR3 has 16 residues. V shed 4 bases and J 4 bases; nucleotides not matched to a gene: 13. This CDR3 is CASSGTGVDLGYGYTF. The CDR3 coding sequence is TGTGCCAGCAGCGGTACAGGGGTGGACCTCGGCTATGGCTACACCTTC.

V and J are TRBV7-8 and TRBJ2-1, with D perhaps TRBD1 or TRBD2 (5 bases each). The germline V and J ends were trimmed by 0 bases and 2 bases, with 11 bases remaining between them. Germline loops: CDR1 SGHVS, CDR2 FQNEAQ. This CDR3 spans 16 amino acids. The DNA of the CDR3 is TGTGCCAGCAGCTTAGCGCGGGCAGGGACCTACAATGAGCAGTTCTTC. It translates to CASSLARAGTYNEQFF.

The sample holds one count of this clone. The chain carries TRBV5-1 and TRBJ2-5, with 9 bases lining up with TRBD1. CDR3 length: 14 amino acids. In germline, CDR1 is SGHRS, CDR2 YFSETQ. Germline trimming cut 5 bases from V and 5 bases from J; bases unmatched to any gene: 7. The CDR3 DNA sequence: TGCGCCAGCAGACTCACAGGGGGCGGGGAGACCCAGTACTTC. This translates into CASRLTGGGETQYF.

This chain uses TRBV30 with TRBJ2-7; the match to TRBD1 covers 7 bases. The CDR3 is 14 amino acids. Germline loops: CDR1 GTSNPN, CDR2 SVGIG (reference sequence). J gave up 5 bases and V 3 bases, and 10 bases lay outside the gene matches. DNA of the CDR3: TGTGCCTGGAGACCTCAGGGGGTCAAAGACGAGCAGTACTTC. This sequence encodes CAWRPQGVKDEQYF. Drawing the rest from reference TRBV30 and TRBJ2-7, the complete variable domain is SQTIHQWPATLVQPVGSPLSLECTVEGTSNPNLYWYRQAAGRGLQLLFYSVGIGQISSEVPQNLSASRPQDRQFILSSKKLLLSDSGFYLCAWRPQGVKDEQYFGPGTRLTVT.

The CDR3 spells CASSSSGTVNTEAFF. CDR3 coding DNA: TGTGCCAGCAGCTCCTCCGGGACGGTGAACACTGAAGCTTTCTTT. The gene calls are TRBV3-1 (or the pseudogene TRBV3-2) and TRBJ1-1; D possibly corresponds to TRBD1 (5 bases). The V end was cut by 5 bases, the J end by 0 bases, with 13 bases between. Germline CDR1 LGHDT, CDR2 YNNKEL (reference sequence). This CDR3 has 15 amino acids.

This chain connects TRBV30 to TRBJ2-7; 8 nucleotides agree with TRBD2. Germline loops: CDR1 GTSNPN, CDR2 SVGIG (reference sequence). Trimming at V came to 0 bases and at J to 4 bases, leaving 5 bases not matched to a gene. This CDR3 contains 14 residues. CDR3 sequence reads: CAWSVHSGSYEQYF. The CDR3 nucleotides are TGTGCCTGGAGTGTACACAGCGGGAGTTACGAGCAGTACTTC.

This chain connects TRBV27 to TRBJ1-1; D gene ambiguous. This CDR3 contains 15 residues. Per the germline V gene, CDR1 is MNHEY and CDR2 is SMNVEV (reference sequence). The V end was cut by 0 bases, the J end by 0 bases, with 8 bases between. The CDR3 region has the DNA TGTGCCAGCAGTTTATCCGGGATCATGAACACTGAAGCTTTCTTT. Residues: CASSLSGIMNTEAFF.

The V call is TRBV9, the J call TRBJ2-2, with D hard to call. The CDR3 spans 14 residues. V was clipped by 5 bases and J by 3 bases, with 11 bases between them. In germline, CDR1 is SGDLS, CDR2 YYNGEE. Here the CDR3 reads CASRGLLDTGELFF. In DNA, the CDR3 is TGTGCCAGCAGAGGTTTACTGGACACCGGGGAGCTGTTTTTT.

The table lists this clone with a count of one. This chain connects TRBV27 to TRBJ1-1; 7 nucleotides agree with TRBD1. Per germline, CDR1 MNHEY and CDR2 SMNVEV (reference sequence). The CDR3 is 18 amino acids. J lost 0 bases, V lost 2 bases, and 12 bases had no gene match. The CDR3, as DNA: TGTGCCAGCAGTTTAAGAGGTTGGACAGGAGGCATGAACACTGAAGCTTTCTTT. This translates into CASSLRGWTGGMNTEAFF.

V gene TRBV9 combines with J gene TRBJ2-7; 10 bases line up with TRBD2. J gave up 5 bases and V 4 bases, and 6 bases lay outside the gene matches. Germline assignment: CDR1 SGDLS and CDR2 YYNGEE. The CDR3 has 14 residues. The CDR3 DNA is TGTGCCAGCAGCCAGAGCGGGAGGGCCCACGAGCAGTACTTC. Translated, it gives CASSQSGRAHEQYF.

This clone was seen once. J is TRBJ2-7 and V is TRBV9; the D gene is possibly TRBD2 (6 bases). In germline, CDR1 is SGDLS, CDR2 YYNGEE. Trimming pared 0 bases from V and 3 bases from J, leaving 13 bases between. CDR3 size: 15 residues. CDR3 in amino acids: CASSVGAGRSYEQYF. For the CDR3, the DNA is TGTGCCAGCAGCGTAGGGGCGGGGCGTAGCTACGAGCAGTACTTC.

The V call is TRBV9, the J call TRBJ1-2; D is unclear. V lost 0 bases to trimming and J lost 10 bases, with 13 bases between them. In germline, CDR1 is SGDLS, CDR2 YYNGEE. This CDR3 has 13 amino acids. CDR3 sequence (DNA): TGTGCCAGCAGCGTAGGTGTATCAGATGTCTACACCTTC. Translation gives CASSVGVSDVYTF. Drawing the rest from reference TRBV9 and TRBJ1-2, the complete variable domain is DSGVTQTPKHLITATGQRVTLRCSPRSGDLSVYWYQQSLDQGLQFLIQYYNGEERAKGNILERFSAQQFPDLHSELNLSSLELGDSALYFCASSVGVSDVYTFGSGTRLTVV.

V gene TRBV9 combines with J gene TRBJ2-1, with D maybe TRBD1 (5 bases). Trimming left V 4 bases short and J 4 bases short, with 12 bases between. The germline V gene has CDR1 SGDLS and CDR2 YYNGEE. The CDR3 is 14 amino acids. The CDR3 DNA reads TGTGCCAGCAGCTTAAAGGGGTTGTACAATGAGCAGTTCTTC. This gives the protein CASSLKGLYNEQFF. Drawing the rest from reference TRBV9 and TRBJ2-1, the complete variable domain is DSGVTQTPKHLITATGQRVTLRCSPRSGDLSVYWYQQSLDQGLQFLIQYYNGEERAKGNILERFSAQQFPDLHSELNLSSLELGDSALYFCASSLKGLYNEQFFGPGTRLTVL.

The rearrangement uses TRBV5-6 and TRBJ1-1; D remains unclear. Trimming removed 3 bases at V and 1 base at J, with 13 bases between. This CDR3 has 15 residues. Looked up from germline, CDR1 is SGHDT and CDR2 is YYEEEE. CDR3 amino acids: CASSSVGTTNTEAFF. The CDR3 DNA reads TGTGCCAGCAGCTCGGTCGGCACCACGAACACTGAAGCTTTCTTT.

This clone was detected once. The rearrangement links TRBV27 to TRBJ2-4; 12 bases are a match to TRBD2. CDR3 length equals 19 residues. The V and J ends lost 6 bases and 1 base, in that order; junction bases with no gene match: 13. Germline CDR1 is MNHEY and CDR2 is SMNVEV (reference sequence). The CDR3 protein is CASRASGRGPYSAKNIQYF. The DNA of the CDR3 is TGTGCCAGCAGGGCTAGCGGGAGGGGGCCCTACTCGGCCAAAAACATTCAGTACTTC.

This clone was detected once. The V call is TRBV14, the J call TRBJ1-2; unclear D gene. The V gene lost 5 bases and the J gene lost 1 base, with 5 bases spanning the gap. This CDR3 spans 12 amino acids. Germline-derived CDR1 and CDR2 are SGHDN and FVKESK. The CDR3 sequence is CASSAHNYGYTF. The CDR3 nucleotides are TGTGCCAGCAGCGCTCATAACTATGGCTACACCTTC.

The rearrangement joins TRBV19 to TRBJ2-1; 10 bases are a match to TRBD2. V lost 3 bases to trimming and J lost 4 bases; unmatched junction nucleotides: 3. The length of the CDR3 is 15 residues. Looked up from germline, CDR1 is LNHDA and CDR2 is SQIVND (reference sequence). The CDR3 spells CASSMLTSGYNEQFF. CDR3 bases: TGTGCCAGTAGTATGTTGACTAGCGGGTACAATGAGCAGTTCTTC.

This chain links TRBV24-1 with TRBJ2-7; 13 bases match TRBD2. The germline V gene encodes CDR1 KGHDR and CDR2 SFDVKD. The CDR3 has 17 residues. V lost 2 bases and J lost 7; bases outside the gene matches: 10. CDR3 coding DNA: TGTGCCACCAGTGATTCAAAAGGACTAGCGGGAGTACGTGAGCAGTACTTC. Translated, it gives CATSDSKGLAGVREQYF.

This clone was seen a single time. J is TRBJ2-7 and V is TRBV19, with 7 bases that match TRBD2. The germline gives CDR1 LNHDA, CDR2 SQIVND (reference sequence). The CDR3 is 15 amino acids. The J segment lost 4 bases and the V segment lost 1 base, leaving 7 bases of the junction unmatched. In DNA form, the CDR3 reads TGTGCCAGTAGTATAGGAGGCGGGAGCCTTTACGAGCAGTACTTC. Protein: CASSIGGGSLYEQYF.

The CDR3 DNA is TGTGCCAGCAGCTTAGAGCCCAGGAGCCTCACAGATACGCAGTATTTT. Translation: CASSLEPRSLTDTQYF. The chain uses TRBV7-9 and TRBJ2-3; D remains ambiguous. Per germline, CDR1 SEHNR and CDR2 FQNEAQ (reference sequence). This CDR3 contains 16 residues. V shed 1 base and J shed 2 bases, with 13 bases lying between them.

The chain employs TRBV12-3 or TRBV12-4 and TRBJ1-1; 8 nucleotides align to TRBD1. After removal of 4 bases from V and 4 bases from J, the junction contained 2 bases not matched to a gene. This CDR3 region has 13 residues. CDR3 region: CASSSDRVTEAFF. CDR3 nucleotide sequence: TGTGCCAGCAGTTCGGACAGGGTCACTGAAGCTTTCTTT.

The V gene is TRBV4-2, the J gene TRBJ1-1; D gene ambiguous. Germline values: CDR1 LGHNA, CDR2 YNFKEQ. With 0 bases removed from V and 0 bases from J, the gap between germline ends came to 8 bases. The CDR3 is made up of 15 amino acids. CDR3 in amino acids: CASSQDEGVNTEAFF. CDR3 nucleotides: TGTGCCAGCAGCCAAGATGAGGGAGTGAACACTGAAGCTTTCTTT.

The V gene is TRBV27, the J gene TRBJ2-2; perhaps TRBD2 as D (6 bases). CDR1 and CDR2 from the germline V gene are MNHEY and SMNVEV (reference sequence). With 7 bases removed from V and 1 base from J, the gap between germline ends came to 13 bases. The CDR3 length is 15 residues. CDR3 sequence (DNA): TGTGCCAGCACCCTAATCGGGGGGAACACCGGGGAGCTGTTTTTT. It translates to CASTLIGGNTGELFF.

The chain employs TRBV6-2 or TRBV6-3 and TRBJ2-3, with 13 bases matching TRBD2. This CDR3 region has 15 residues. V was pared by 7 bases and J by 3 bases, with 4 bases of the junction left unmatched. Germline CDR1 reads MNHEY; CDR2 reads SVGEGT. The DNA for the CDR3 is TGTGCCAGCAACCCACTAGCGGGAGGGACAGATACGCAGTATTTT. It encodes CASNPLAGGTDTQYF.

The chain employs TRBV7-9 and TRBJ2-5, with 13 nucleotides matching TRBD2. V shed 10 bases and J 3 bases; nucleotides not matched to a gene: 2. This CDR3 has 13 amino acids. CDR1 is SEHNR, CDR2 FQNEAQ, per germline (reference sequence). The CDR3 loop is CATGTSGEETQYF. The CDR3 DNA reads TGTGCCACAGGGACTAGCGGGGAAGAGACCCAGTACTTC.

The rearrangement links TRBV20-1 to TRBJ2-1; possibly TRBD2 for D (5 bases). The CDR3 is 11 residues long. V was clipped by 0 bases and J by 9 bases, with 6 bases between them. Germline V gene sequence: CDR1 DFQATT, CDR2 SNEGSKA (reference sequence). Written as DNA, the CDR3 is TGCAGTGCTAGAGACGGAGGTGAGCAGTTCTTC. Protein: CSARDGGEQFF.

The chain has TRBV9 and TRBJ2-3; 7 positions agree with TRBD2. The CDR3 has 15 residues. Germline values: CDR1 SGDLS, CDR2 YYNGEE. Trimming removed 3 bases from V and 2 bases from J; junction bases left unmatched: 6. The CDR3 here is CASSASGTSTDTQYF. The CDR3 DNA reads TGTGCCAGCAGCGCAAGCGGGACTTCCACAGATACGCAGTATTTT.